The clone carrying this T cell receptor beta chain was picked up a small number of times. This specimen comes from a study of T cells in Graves' hyperthyroidism and ophthalmopathy. Amplified regions were TCR beta CDR3 sequences from RNA transcripts. The HTBI set primed first-round TCR CDR3 RT-PCR. TCRdb passed the multiplex PCR reads through MiXCR, listing each CDR3 protein once. This sample has approximately 530,000 distinct CDR3 sequences, with 20% found just once. This TCR came from a middle-aged man with Graves' ophthalmopathy. The sample taken for sequencing was blood.

The CDR3: CASSFETPPGTQYF. CDR3 coding DNA: TGCGCCAGCAGCTTTGAGACTCCCCCAGGTACGCAGTATTTT. The gene calls are TRBV5-1 and TRBJ2-3; unclear D gene. Germline V gene sequence: CDR1 SGHRS, CDR2 YFSETQ. V shed 2 bases and J shed 8 bases, with 15 bases lying between them. This CDR3 comprises 14 residues.